This T cell receptor (beta chain) appears in the sequencing data of a study of control samples from healthy donors and cancer patients (dated by TCRdb to about 2020). This clone was observed a few times. Its antigen remains undetermined. No base quality values were provided; no much bigger clone lies one nucleotide off. Between the V and J ends, shortened by 5 bases and 7 bases respectively, the junction contains 12 bases. From a lookup of the germline V gene, CDR1 and CDR2 are KGHSH and LQKENI. The CDR3 goes from the cysteine to the phenylalanine over 13 residues. Only CDR3 DNA is held: 39 bases, read in frame from base 1. The library came from the immunoSEQ multiplex PCR assay. The table was pulled from immuneACCESS by TCRdb, which kept in-frame rearrangements only. Such tables lose some clones; where checked, under half of the loss comes from unresolved V genes, and the rest has no known cause. In all, the sample holds fewer than 100,000 clones, and around nine tenths of those were seen once. Of the sample, around 5.4% falls within the top ten clones.

Recombination linked TRBV18 to TRBJ1-5, with the D gene call left open. The sample taken for sequencing was blood. The receptor was derived from a woman aged 45 to 65 in good health. The bases read TGTGCCAGCTCATCCTTAGAACGACAGCCCCAGCATTTT. The encoded protein is CASSSLERQPQHF.